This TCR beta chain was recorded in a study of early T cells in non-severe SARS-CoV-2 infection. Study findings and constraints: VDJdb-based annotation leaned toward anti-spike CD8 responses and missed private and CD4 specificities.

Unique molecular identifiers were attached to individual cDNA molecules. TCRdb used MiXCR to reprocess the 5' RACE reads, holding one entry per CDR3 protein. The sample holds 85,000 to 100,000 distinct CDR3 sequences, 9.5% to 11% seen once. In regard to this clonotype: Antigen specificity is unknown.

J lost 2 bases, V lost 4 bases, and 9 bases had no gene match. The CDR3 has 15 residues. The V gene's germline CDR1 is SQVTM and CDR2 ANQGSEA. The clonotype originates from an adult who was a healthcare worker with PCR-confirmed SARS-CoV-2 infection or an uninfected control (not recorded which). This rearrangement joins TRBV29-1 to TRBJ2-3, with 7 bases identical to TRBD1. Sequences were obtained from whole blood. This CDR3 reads CSVVGATGPTDTQYF. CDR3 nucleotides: TGCAGCGTTGTCGGGGCGACAGGGCCCACAGATACGCAGTATTTT.